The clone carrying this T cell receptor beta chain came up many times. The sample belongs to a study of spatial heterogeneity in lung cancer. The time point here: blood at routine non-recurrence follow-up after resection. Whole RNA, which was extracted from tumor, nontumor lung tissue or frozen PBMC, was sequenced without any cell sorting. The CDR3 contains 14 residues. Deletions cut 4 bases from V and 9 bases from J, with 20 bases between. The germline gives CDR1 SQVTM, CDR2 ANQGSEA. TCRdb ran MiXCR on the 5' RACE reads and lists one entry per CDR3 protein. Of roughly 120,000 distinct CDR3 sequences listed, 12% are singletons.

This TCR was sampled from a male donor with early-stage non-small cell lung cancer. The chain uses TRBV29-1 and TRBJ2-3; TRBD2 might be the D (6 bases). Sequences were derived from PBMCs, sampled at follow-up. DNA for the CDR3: TGCAGCGTTGCCACGGGACTCCTGGAAGCCACGCAGTATTTT. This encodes CSVATGLLEATQYF.